These T cell receptor beta chains were read from a single sample in a study of beta chain features in type 1 diabetes. TCRdb's copy holds only in-frame clones and misses some; the assay was immunoSEQ multiplex PCR. The data show 350,000 to 450,000 clones, approximately 15% seen once. The sequenced sample was naive CD4+ T cells from blood. The receptors were gathered from a man aged 25-45 years in good health. Each CDR3 is given with its conserved first and last residue. A D gene is named only where the DNA matches it firmly. A row's size may be missing; if present it is once, few, many or a size class.

d_call: .; v_call: TRBV23-1; clone_size: .; j_call: TRBJ2-7; cdr3_aa: CASSQGGREQYF; cdr3_nt: TGCGCCAGCAGTCAAGGGGGGCGTGAGCAGTACTTC
d_call: .; v_call: TRBV9; clone_size: .; j_call: TRBJ2-2; cdr3_aa: CASSVASSTGELFF; cdr3_nt: TGTGCCAGCAGCGTAGCTTCAAGTACCGGGGAGCTGTTTTTT
d_call: TRBD1; v_call: TRBV29-1; clone_size: .; j_call: TRBJ2-1; cdr3_aa: CSAPTGTGDDEQFF; cdr3_nt: TGCAGCGCACCGACCGGGACAGGGGACGATGAGCAGTTCTTC
d_call: TRBD2; v_call: TRBV4-3; clone_size: few; j_call: TRBJ2-5; cdr3_aa: CASSQDGTSGRAQETQYF; cdr3_nt: TGCGCCAGCAGCCAAGACGGGACTAGCGGGAGGGCCCAAGAGACCCAGTACTTC
d_call: .; v_call: TRBV2; clone_size: .; j_call: TRBJ2-1; cdr3_aa: CASSEVGLGNGEQFF; cdr3_nt: TGTGCCAGCAGTGAAGTCGGGCTGGGGAATGGTGAGCAGTTCTTC
d_call: .; v_call: TRBV11-2; clone_size: .; j_call: TRBJ1-2; cdr3_aa: CASSKTETAANYGYTF; cdr3_nt: TGTGCCAGCAGCAAAACGGAGACAGCAGCTAACTATGGCTACACCTTC
d_call: TRBD1; v_call: TRBV7-2; clone_size: few; j_call: TRBJ2-1; cdr3_aa: CASSSDRGRYNEQFF; cdr3_nt: TGTGCCAGCAGCTCGGACAGGGGGCGTTACAATGAGCAGTTCTTC
d_call: .; v_call: TRBV15; clone_size: .; j_call: TRBJ2-5; cdr3_aa: CATSRENLGNNQETQYF; cdr3_nt: TGTGCCACCAGCAGAGAAAATTTGGGTAATAATCAAGAGACCCAGTACTTC
d_call: .; v_call: TRBV4-1; clone_size: few; j_call: TRBJ1-2; cdr3_aa: CASSQVRRGYTF; cdr3_nt: TGCGCCAGCAGCCAAGTAAGGAGAGGCTACACCTTC
d_call: .; v_call: TRBV4-3; clone_size: .; j_call: TRBJ1-6; cdr3_aa: CASSQDGRGNSPLHF; cdr3_nt: TGCGCCAGCAGCCAAGACGGTAGGGGGAATTCACCCCTCCACTTT
d_call: .; v_call: TRBV4-1; clone_size: .; j_call: TRBJ2-1; cdr3_aa: CASSQEATQSSYNEQFF; cdr3_nt: TGCGCCAGCAGCCAAGAGGCTACCCAGAGCTCCTACAATGAGCAGTTCTTC
d_call: TRBD2; v_call: TRBV7-2; clone_size: .; j_call: TRBJ2-7; cdr3_aa: CASSLARTSGGYEQYF; cdr3_nt: TGTGCCAGCAGCTTAGCGAGGACTAGCGGGGGCTACGAGCAGTACTTC
d_call: TRBD1; v_call: TRBV30; clone_size: .; j_call: TRBJ2-5; cdr3_aa: CAWSVQAGTGRPYF; cdr3_nt: TGTGCCTGGAGTGTCCAGGCGGGGACAGGAAGGCCCTACTTC
d_call: TRBD1; v_call: TRBV30; clone_size: few; j_call: TRBJ1-1; cdr3_aa: CAYVRGGWTEAFF; cdr3_nt: TGTGCCTACGTCAGGGGGGGCTGGACTGAAGCTTTCTTT
d_call: .; v_call: TRBV5-1; clone_size: .; j_call: TRBJ2-7; cdr3_aa: CASSGGLSSYEQYF; cdr3_nt: TGCGCCAGCAGCGGGGGTCTTAGCTCCTACGAGCAGTACTTC
d_call: TRBD2; v_call: TRBV4-2; clone_size: few; j_call: TRBJ2-1; cdr3_aa: CASRQTSGTYNEQFF; cdr3_nt: TGTGCCAGCAGACAAACTAGCGGGACCTACAATGAGCAGTTCTTC
d_call: .; v_call: TRBV12-5; clone_size: .; j_call: TRBJ2-5; cdr3_aa: CASGLVETQYF; cdr3_nt: TGTGCTAGTGGTCTGGTGGAGACCCAGTACTTC
d_call: .; v_call: TRBV5-4; clone_size: few; j_call: TRBJ1-4; cdr3_aa: CASTLGGTNEKLFF; cdr3_nt: TGTGCCAGCACCCTAGGCGGGACGAATGAAAAACTGTTTTTT
d_call: TRBD2; v_call: TRBV30; clone_size: .; j_call: TRBJ2-1; cdr3_aa: CAWSGLAGVSEQFF; cdr3_nt: TGTGCCTGGAGCGGACTAGCGGGAGTAAGTGAGCAGTTCTTC
d_call: .; v_call: TRBV18; clone_size: .; j_call: TRBJ2-5; cdr3_aa: CASSPGRRQETQYF; cdr3_nt: TGTGCCAGCTCACCAGGACGGCGGCAAGAGACCCAGTACTTC
d_call: TRBD1; v_call: TRBV28; clone_size: .; j_call: TRBJ1-6; cdr3_aa: CASSSGTANSPLHF; cdr3_nt: TGTGCCAGCAGTTCCGGGACAGCAAATTCACCCCTCCACTTT
d_call: TRBD2; v_call: TRBV9; clone_size: few; j_call: TRBJ2-1; cdr3_aa: CATSIGPSGVNEQFF; cdr3_nt: TGTGCCACCTCGATCGGGCCTAGCGGAGTCAATGAGCAGTTCTTC
d_call: TRBD2; v_call: TRBV7-2; clone_size: few; j_call: TRBJ2-5; cdr3_aa: CASMWSGGSETQYF; cdr3_nt: TGTGCCAGCATGTGGAGCGGGGGCTCAGAGACCCAGTACTTC
d_call: .; v_call: TRBV29-1; clone_size: .; j_call: TRBJ2-3; cdr3_aa: CSVGGQYTDTQYF; cdr3_nt: TGCAGCGTTGGGGGTCAGTACACAGATACGCAGTATTTT
d_call: .; v_call: TRBV18; clone_size: few; j_call: TRBJ2-5; cdr3_aa: CASSGSIHETQYF; cdr3_nt: TGTGCCAGCTCAGGGTCGATTCATGAGACCCAGTACTTC
d_call: .; v_call: TRBV29-1; clone_size: few; j_call: TRBJ1-2; cdr3_aa: CSVDEGSSYGYTF; cdr3_nt: TGCAGCGTTGATGAGGGGAGTTCCTATGGCTACACCTTC
d_call: .; v_call: TRBV6-5; clone_size: .; j_call: TRBJ2-5; cdr3_aa: CASSLHQETQYF; cdr3_nt: TGTGCCAGCAGTCTACACCAAGAGACCCAGTACTTC
d_call: TRBD2; v_call: TRBV6-6; clone_size: .; j_call: TRBJ2-5; cdr3_aa: CASRSRTSGQETQYF; cdr3_nt: TGTGCCAGCAGATCTCGGACTAGCGGGCAAGAGACCCAGTACTTC
d_call: .; v_call: TRBV19; clone_size: few; j_call: TRBJ1-2; cdr3_aa: CASESWGGDGYTF; cdr3_nt: TGTGCCAGCGAATCCTGGGGAGGTGATGGCTACACCTTC
d_call: .; v_call: TRBV12-5; clone_size: .; j_call: TRBJ2-7; cdr3_aa: CACSDPRREQYF; cdr3_nt: TGTGCTTGCTCAGACCCCCGGCGCGAGCAGTACTTC
d_call: .; v_call: TRBV30; clone_size: few; j_call: TRBJ2-3; cdr3_aa: CAWGASRTDTQYF; cdr3_nt: TGTGCCTGGGGGGCTTCTCGCACAGATACGCAGTATTTT
d_call: .; v_call: TRBV29-1; clone_size: .; j_call: TRBJ2-5; cdr3_aa: CSASGVSGETQYF; cdr3_nt: TGCAGCGCCTCGGGTGTTAGTGGGGAGACCCAGTACTTC
d_call: .; v_call: TRBV7-2; clone_size: few; j_call: TRBJ1-2; cdr3_aa: CASSSPPNYGYTF; cdr3_nt: TGTGCCAGCAGCTCCCCACCGAACTATGGCTACACCTTC
d_call: .; v_call: TRBV9; clone_size: .; j_call: TRBJ2-5; cdr3_aa: CASSVASQETQYF; cdr3_nt: TGTGCCAGCAGCGTAGCCAGCCAAGAGACCCAGTACTTC
d_call: .; v_call: TRBV27; clone_size: .; j_call: TRBJ1-6; cdr3_aa: CASSFRQYNSPLHF; cdr3_nt: TGTGCCAGCAGTTTCCGACAGTATAATTCACCCCTCCACTTT
d_call: .; v_call: TRBV18; clone_size: few; j_call: TRBJ2-3; cdr3_aa: CASSPQFGGDTQYF; cdr3_nt: TGTGCCAGCTCACCACAGTTCGGCGGCGATACGCAGTATTTT
d_call: .; v_call: TRBV4-1; clone_size: .; j_call: TRBJ1-2; cdr3_aa: CASSQEGHPRAGGYTF; cdr3_nt: TGCGCCAGCAGCCAAGAGGGCCATCCGAGGGCAGGAGGCTACACCTTC
d_call: .; v_call: TRBV14; clone_size: once; j_call: TRBJ1-2; cdr3_aa: CASSQGHGYTF; cdr3_nt: TGTGCCAGCAGCCAAGGGCATGGCTACACCTTC
d_call: .; v_call: TRBV21-1; clone_size: few; j_call: TRBJ2-5; cdr3_aa: CASVGSAFGRGETQYF; cdr3_nt: TGTGCCAGCGTCGGTTCGGCCTTTGGGCGAGGAGAGACCCAGTACTTC
d_call: TRBD1; v_call: TRBV25-1; clone_size: .; j_call: TRBJ2-2; cdr3_aa: CASSPHPGTANTGELFF; cdr3_nt: TGTGCCAGCAGTCCCCATCCCGGGACAGCTAACACCGGGGAGCTGTTTTTT
d_call: TRBD2; v_call: TRBV18; clone_size: few; j_call: TRBJ2-3; cdr3_aa: CASSPLAGGITDTQYF; cdr3_nt: TGTGCCAGCTCACCCCTAGCGGGAGGGATCACAGATACGCAGTATTTT
d_call: .; v_call: TRBV5-1; clone_size: .; j_call: TRBJ1-4; cdr3_aa: CASSLEGTNEKLFF; cdr3_nt: TGCGCCAGCAGCCTGGAGGGGACCAATGAAAAACTGTTTTTT
d_call: .; v_call: TRBV15; clone_size: few; j_call: TRBJ2-2; cdr3_aa: CATSRDRGHLNTGELFF; cdr3_nt: TGTGCCACCAGCAGAGATCGGGGACATCTAAACACCGGGGAGCTGTTTTTT
d_call: .; v_call: TRBV5-4; clone_size: few; j_call: TRBJ1-1; cdr3_aa: CASSLVQSNTEAFF; cdr3_nt: TGTGCCAGCAGCTTGGTTCAGAGTAACACTGAAGCTTTCTTT
d_call: .; v_call: TRBV4-3; clone_size: few; j_call: TRBJ2-1; cdr3_aa: CASSYRQLGNEQFF; cdr3_nt: TGCGCCAGCAGCTATAGACAGCTTGGCAATGAGCAGTTCTTC
d_call: TRBD1; v_call: TRBV6-1; clone_size: .; j_call: TRBJ2-2; cdr3_aa: CASSARTGIIGELFF; cdr3_nt: TGTGCCAGCAGTGCACGGACAGGGATCATCGGGGAGCTGTTTTTT
d_call: TRBD1; v_call: TRBV29-1; clone_size: few; j_call: TRBJ1-2; cdr3_aa: CSALGGRGNYGYTF; cdr3_nt: TGCAGCGCCTTAGGAGGCAGGGGGAACTATGGCTACACCTTC
d_call: .; v_call: TRBV2; clone_size: few; j_call: TRBJ2-5; cdr3_aa: CASSEGSGTQYF; cdr3_nt: TGTGCCAGCAGTGAGGGGTCGGGGACCCAGTACTTC
d_call: .; v_call: TRBV7-2; clone_size: few; j_call: TRBJ2-5; cdr3_aa: CASSLKVGGRETQYF; cdr3_nt: TGTGCCAGCAGCCTAAAAGTCGGGGGAAGAGAGACCCAGTACTTC